The 28 T cell receptor beta chains reported below all come from one sample, sequenced in a study of early T cells in non-severe SARS-CoV-2 infection. Using its own MiXCR run on the 5' RACE reads, TCRdb lists one record per CDR3 protein. The sample lists more than 90,000 distinct CDR3 sequences, 11% occurring once. Sequencing was done on a sample of whole blood. These receptor sequences come from an adult who was a healthcare worker with PCR-confirmed SARS-CoV-2 infection or an uninfected control (not recorded which).

This clonotype was seen only a few times. The V and J genes are TRBV30 and TRBJ1-5; 7 bases align to TRBD1. V was pared by 2 bases and J by 4 bases, with 8 bases of the junction left unmatched. Per germline, CDR1 GTSNPN and CDR2 SVGIG (reference sequence). The CDR3 is 15 amino acids. The CDR3 nucleotides read TGTGCCTGGAGTACATACAGGGGCCGGAATCAGCCCCAGCATTTT. Translation: CAWSTYRGRNQPQHF. The entire variable domain, with the rest obtained from reference TRBV30 and TRBJ1-5, is as follows: SQTIHQWPATLVQPVGSPLSLECTVEGTSNPNLYWYRQAAGRGLQLLFYSVGIGQISSEVPQNLSASRPQDRQFILSSKKLLLSDSGFYLCAWSTYRGRNQPQHFGDGTRLSIL.

The chain joins TRBV24-1 to TRBJ2-1; 11 bases agree with TRBD2. Germline loops: CDR1 KGHDR, CDR2 SFDVKD. The CDR3 is 14 amino acids. The ends lost 5 bases at V and 11 bases at J; junction bases unmatched: 7. This CDR3 reads CATSVTSGGEKQFF. CDR3 nucleotide sequence: TGTGCCACCAGTGTTACTAGCGGGGGAGAGAAGCAGTTCTTC.

In this sample, this clonotype turned up many times. This chain connects TRBV7-3 to TRBJ2-4, with 10 bases fitting TRBD1. Per germline, CDR1 SGHTA and CDR2 FQGTGA. This CDR3 has 15 amino acids. V lost 1 base, J lost 9 bases, and 6 bases stayed unmatched. The CDR3 DNA follows: TGTGCCAGCAGCTTAAGTTTGGGGACAGGGGCCATTCAGTACTTC. Amino acid sequence: CASSLSLGTGAIQYF.

This clonotype has only a few counts. CDR3: CASSQAGYHYGYTF. CDR3 nucleotide sequence: TGTGCCAGCAGCCAAGCAGGGTATCACTATGGCTACACCTTC. The chain recombines TRBV4-2 with TRBJ1-2; TRBD1 might be the D (5 bases). Germline CDR1 reads LGHNA; CDR2 reads YNFKEQ. V shed 1 base and J shed 3 bases, with 9 bases lying between them. CDR3 length equals 14 residues.

The chain links TRBV5-1 to TRBJ1-1, with a possible D match to TRBD1 (6 bases). Per the germline V gene, CDR1 is SGHRS and CDR2 is YFSETQ. The CDR3 runs to 14 residues. V lost 6 bases and J 0 bases, leaving 12 bases between the germline ends. The CDR3 loop is CASNRVRMNTEAFF. As DNA, the CDR3 is TGCGCCAGCAACAGGGTCCGTATGAACACTGAAGCTTTCTTT.

This clonotype was recorded a few times. The chain couples TRBV6-1 to TRBJ2-5; TRBD1 or TRBD2 may be the D gene (5 bases each). This CDR3 has 16 residues. Germline CDR1 is MNHNS and CDR2 is SASEGT. Deletions cut 7 bases from V and 1 base from J, with 19 bases between. For the CDR3, the DNA is TGTGCCAGCACTAAAGGGGATCCCGAGGGCCAAGAGACCCAGTACTTC. Its protein product is CASTKGDPEGQETQYF.

This clonotype appeared many times. V and J are TRBV6-6 and TRBJ1-4; TRBD1 aligns across 10 bases. Germline CDR1 MNHNY, CDR2 SVGAGI (reference sequence). This CDR3 contains 17 residues. The J segment lost 8 bases and the V segment lost 6 bases, leaving 15 bases of the junction unmatched. The DNA of the CDR3 is TGTGCCAGCAGCTCGCCGGGACAGGGGCCATCGGGCGAAAAACTGTTTTTT. This gives the protein CASSSPGQGPSGEKLFF.

This clonotype was found many times. The chain uses TRBV12-3 or TRBV12-4 and TRBJ2-7, with a tentative D call TRBD1 (5 bases). V was pared by 1 base and J by 3 bases, with 13 bases between. The CDR3 extends over 15 amino acids. The DNA of the CDR3 is TGTGCCAGCAGTTTAGGGGTAAGGGGTGGCTACGAGCAGTACTTC. Translation: CASSLGVRGGYEQYF.

This clonotype was observed at least ten times. The chain is built from TRBV5-1 and TRBJ1-3; 9 bases line up with TRBD1. V gave up 2 bases and J gave up 3 bases; unmatched junction bases: 6. CDR1 is SGHRS, CDR2 YFSETQ, per germline. This CDR3 has 16 amino acids. In nucleotides, the CDR3 is TGCGCCAGCAGCTTACAGGGGGCGCGGAATGGAAACACCATATATTTT. It translates to CASSLQGARNGNTIYF.

This clonotype was observed a few times. This sequence joins TRBV20-1 and TRBJ2-7; D might be TRBD1 (6 bases). There are 12 residues in the CDR3. The V end was cut by 5 bases, the J end by 2 bases, with 10 bases between. The germline V gene has CDR1 DFQATT and CDR2 SNEGSKA (reference sequence). The CDR3 coding sequence is TGCAGTGCTCGGGACAACACCTACGAGCAGTACTTC. Translating gives CSARDNTYEQYF.

This clonotype was counted at least ten times. This chain links TRBV12-3 or TRBV12-4 with TRBJ1-6; TRBD1 agrees at 7 bases. The CDR3 totals 14 residues. The CDR3 loop reads CGLTEGARNSPLHF. CDR3 coding DNA: TGTGGACTTACGGAGGGGGCTCGGAATTCACCCCTCCACTTT.

This clonotype appeared many times. The rearrangement joins TRBV30 to TRBJ2-1, with 7 nucleotides matching TRBD1. Germline loops: CDR1 GTSNPN, CDR2 SVGIG (reference sequence). The CDR3 sequence is 15 residues long. The trim removed 3 bases at V and 8 bases at J, leaving 13 bases unmatched. The CDR3 DNA is TGTGCCTGGAGGGCACTTCCAAACAGGGGCCATGAGCAGTTCTTC. Translated, it gives CAWRALPNRGHEQFF.

The rearrangement uses TRBV7-2 and TRBJ2-2, with D unresolved. V gave up 2 bases and J gave up 5 bases, with 6 bases separating them. Germline CDR1 is SGHTA and CDR2 is FQGNSA. This CDR3 spans 13 amino acids. In DNA form, the CDR3 reads TGTGCCAGCAGCTTACGTAGAACCGGGGAGCTGTTTTTT. It translates to CASSLRRTGELFF.

This clonotype has more than one count but fewer than ten. The chain combines TRBV2 with TRBJ2-1; 7 bases are a match to TRBD1. The germline gives CDR1 SNHLY, CDR2 FYNNEI. The CDR3 loop spans 15 amino acids. V shed 1 base, J shed 2 bases, and the junction held 2 bases outside the gene matches. The CDR3 nucleotides read TGTGCCAGCAGTGAAGGCAGGGGGACCTACAATGAGCAGTTCTTC. It translates to CASSEGRGTYNEQFF.

The V call is TRBV6-2 or TRBV6-3, the J call TRBJ2-4; D gene uncertain. The V and J ends lost 2 bases and 0 bases respectively, with 8 bases between them. CDR1 is MNHEY and CDR2 is SVGEGT in the germline V gene. The CDR3 is 15 residues long. Here the CDR3 DNA reads TGTGCCAGCAGTTACGGACGGTTAGCCAAAAACATTCAGTACTTC. Its protein product is CASSYGRLAKNIQYF.

The chain employs TRBV4-1 and TRBJ2-7; TRBD1 is a possible D gene (5 bases). This CDR3 region has 16 residues. Trimming cost V 0 bases and J 4 bases, with 16 bases left between them. Germline CDR1 MGHRA, CDR2 YSYEKL. CDR3 region: CASSQDNDETVYEQYF. In DNA form, the CDR3 reads TGCGCCAGCAGCCAAGACAACGACGAGACAGTATACGAGCAGTACTTC.

The chain couples TRBV7-6 to TRBJ2-3; perhaps D is TRBD1 or TRBD2 (6 bases each). The CDR3 consists of 16 residues. The V gene lost 5 bases and the J gene lost 1 base, with 16 bases spanning the gap. Germline V gene sequence: CDR1 SGHVS, CDR2 FNYEAQ. This chain's CDR3 is CASSPGGGRRTDTQYF. The CDR3 bases are TGTGCCAGCAGCCCTGGAGGGGGGCGACGCACAGATACGCAGTATTTT. Full variable domain (missing parts from reference TRBV7-6 and TRBJ2-3): GAGVSQSPRYKVTKRGQDVALRCDPISGHVSLYWYRQALGQGPEFLTYFNYEAQQDKSGLPNDRFSAERPEGSISTLTIQRTEQRDSAMYRCASSPGGGRRTDTQYFGPGTRLTVL.

The J gene is TRBJ1-5, the V gene TRBV3-1, with 10 bases identical to TRBD1. Germline V gene sequence: CDR1 LGHDT, CDR2 YNNKEL (reference sequence). CDR3 size: 17 residues. With 2 bases clipped from V and 8 bases from J, the junction kept 12 bases outside the gene matches. For the CDR3, the DNA is TGTGCCAGCAGCCAATTCTCCGGGACAGGGGCTAGGGAGCCCCAGCATTTT. It is translated as CASSQFSGTGAREPQHF. Variable domain in full (rest from reference TRBV3-1 and TRBJ1-5): DTAVSQTPKYLVTQMGNDKSIKCEQNLGHDTMYWYKQDSKKFLKIMFSYNNKELIINETVPNRFSPKSPDKAHLNLHINSLELGDSAVYFCASSQFSGTGAREPQHFGDGTRLSIL.

This clonotype was counted ten times or more. The J gene is TRBJ2-1, the V gene TRBV7-9, with a weak D call TRBD1 (7 bases). Germline CDR1 reads SEHNR; CDR2 reads FQNEAQ (reference sequence). V was shortened by 4 bases and J by 13 bases, with 14 bases between the two germline ends. CDR3 size: 12 residues. The CDR3 here is CASSYQQGTQFF. CDR3 sequence (DNA): TGTGCCAGCAGCTATCAACAGGGGACTCAGTTCTTC.

This clonotype was seen at least ten times. V gene TRBV6-1 combines with J gene TRBJ1-3; no clear D gene. Germline CDR1 MNHNS, CDR2 SASEGT. This CDR3 spans 12 amino acids. Trimming cost V 4 bases and J 1 base, with 2 bases left between them. Here the CDR3 DNA reads TGTGCCAGCAGTGTTTCTGGAAACACCATATATTTT. This codes for CASSVSGNTIYF.

The rearrangement links TRBV29-1 to TRBJ2-7; TRBD2 agrees at 7 bases. Germline V gene data show CDR1 as SQVTM and CDR2 as ANQGSEA. The CDR3 has 11 residues. Unmatched junction bases numbered 4, after V lost 7 bases and J lost 4 bases. Here the CDR3 DNA reads TGCAGCGGCGGGAGAGATTACGAGCAGTACTTC. Amino acids: CSGGRDYEQYF.

This clonotype was observed at least ten times. The chain couples TRBV14 to TRBJ1-1; D uncertain. Germline CDR1 SGHDN, CDR2 FVKESK. This CDR3 is 13 amino acids long. Trimming cost V 4 bases and J 0 bases, with 6 bases left between them. The CDR3 DNA follows: TGTGCCAGCAGCCCACACATGAACACTGAAGCTTTCTTT. It encodes CASSPHMNTEAFF.

This clonotype was observed a handful of times. The chain joins TRBV7-2 to TRBJ1-2, with 8 bases matching TRBD1. Germline V CDR1 and CDR2: SGHTA, FQGNSA. V shed 5 bases and J 0 bases; nucleotides not matched to a gene: 14. This CDR3 contains 18 residues. Here the CDR3 DNA reads TGTGCCAGCAGCCCCCGGACAGGGTTATTAGTCACTAACTATGGCTACACCTTC. Translating it yields CASSPRTGLLVTNYGYTF.

V gene TRBV7-2 combines with J gene TRBJ2-1; the match to TRBD2 covers 7 bases. This CDR3 region has 16 residues. Per germline, CDR1 SGHTA and CDR2 FQGNSA. J lost 4 bases, V lost 2 bases, and 8 bases had no gene match. The CDR3 bases are TGTGCCAGCAGCTTACGTGGACGGGGGGATTACAATGAGCAGTTCTTC. This translates into CASSLRGRGDYNEQFF.

This chain connects TRBV2 to TRBJ1-5, with TRBD1 identical over 8 bases. The CDR3 is 15 residues long. The germline gives CDR1 SNHLY, CDR2 FYNNEI. V was clipped by 4 bases and J by 9 bases; unmatched bases: 11. The CDR3 DNA follows: TGTGCCAGCAGTGGGGAATTGACAGGGGTAAGGCCCCAGCATTTT. Its protein product is CASSGELTGVRPQHF. The complete variable domain, with remaining parts taken from reference TRBV2 and TRBJ1-5, reads EPEVTQTPSHQVTQMGQEVILRCVPISNHLYFYWYRQILGQKVEFLVSFYNNEISEKSEIFDDQFSVERPDGSNFTLKIRSTKLEDSAMYFCASSGELTGVRPQHFGDGTRLSIL.

The V call is TRBV9, the J call TRBJ2-7, with D tentatively TRBD1 or TRBD2 (5 bases each). The CDR3 length is 14 residues. Germline lookup yields CDR1 SGDLS and CDR2 YYNGEE. V lost 1 base and J lost 2, with 10 bases in between. The CDR3 DNA reads as TGTGCCAGCAGCGTAACGGGGCTACCCTACGAGCAGTACTTC. Its translation is CASSVTGLPYEQYF.

The chain has TRBV18 and TRBJ1-1, with D hard to call. The CDR3 runs to 16 residues. The germline V gene has CDR1 KGHSH and CDR2 LQKENI. Trimming took off 1 base at V and 0 bases at J, with 12 bases between the two ends. CDR3: CASSPRNPTVNTEAFF. Written as DNA, the CDR3 is TGTGCCAGCTCACCACGGAACCCAACAGTGAACACTGAAGCTTTCTTT. Variable domain in full (rest from reference TRBV18 and TRBJ1-1): NAGVMQNPRHLVRRRGQEARLRCSPMKGHSHVYWYRQLPEEGLKFMVYLQKENIIDESGMPKERFSAEFPKEGPSILRIQQVVRGDSAAYFCASSPRNPTVNTEAFFGQGTRLTVV.

This clonotype was counted once. The chain combines TRBV10-3 with TRBJ2-1; D is possibly TRBD2 (5 bases). The V gene lost 6 bases and the J gene lost 0 bases, with 21 bases spanning the gap. There are 18 residues in the CDR3. Looked up from germline, CDR1 is ENHRY and CDR2 is SYGVKD. CDR3 DNA sequence: TGTGCCATCAGGGCTCAGCGGAAACTTGAAAGCTCCTACAATGAGCAGTTCTTC. Its translation is CAIRAQRKLESSYNEQFF.